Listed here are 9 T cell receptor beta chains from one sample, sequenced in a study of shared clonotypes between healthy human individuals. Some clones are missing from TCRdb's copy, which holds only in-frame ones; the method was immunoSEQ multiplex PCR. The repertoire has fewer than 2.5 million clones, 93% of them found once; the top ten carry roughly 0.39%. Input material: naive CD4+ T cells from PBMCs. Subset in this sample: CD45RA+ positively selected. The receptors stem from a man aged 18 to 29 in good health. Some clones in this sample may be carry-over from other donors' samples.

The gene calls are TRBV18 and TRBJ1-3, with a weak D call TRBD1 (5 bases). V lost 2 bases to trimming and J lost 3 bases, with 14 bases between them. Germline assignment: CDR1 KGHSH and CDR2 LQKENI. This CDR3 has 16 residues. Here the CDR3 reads CASSPTAGLVGNTIYF. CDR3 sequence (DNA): TGTGCCAGCTCACCAACAGCAGGGCTTGTTGGAAACACCATATATTTT.

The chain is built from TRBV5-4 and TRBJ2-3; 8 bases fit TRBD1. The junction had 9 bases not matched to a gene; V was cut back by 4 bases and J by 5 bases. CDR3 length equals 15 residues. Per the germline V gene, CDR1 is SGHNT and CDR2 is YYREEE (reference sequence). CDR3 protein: CASSADRGAGDTQYF. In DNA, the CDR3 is TGTGCCAGCAGCGCCGACAGGGGCGCCGGAGATACGCAGTATTTT.

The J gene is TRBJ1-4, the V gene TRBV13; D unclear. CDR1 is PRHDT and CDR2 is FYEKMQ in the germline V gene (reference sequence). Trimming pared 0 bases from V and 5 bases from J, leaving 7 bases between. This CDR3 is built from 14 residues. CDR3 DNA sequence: TGTGCCAGCAGCTTAGGGTTCCCGAATGAAAAACTGTTTTTT. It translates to CASSLGFPNEKLFF.

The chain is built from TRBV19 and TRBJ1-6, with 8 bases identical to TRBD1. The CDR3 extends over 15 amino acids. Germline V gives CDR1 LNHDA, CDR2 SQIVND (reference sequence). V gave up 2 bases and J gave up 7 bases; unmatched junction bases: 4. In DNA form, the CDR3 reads TGTGCCAGTAGTATACGGGACAGGAAGAATTCACCCCTCCACTTT. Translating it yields CASSIRDRKNSPLHF.

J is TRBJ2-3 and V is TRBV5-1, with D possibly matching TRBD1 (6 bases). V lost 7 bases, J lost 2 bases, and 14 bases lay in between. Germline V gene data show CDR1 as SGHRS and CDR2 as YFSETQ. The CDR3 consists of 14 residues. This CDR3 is CASATGSFTDTQYF. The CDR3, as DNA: TGCGCCAGCGCTACAGGGAGTTTCACAGATACGCAGTATTTT.

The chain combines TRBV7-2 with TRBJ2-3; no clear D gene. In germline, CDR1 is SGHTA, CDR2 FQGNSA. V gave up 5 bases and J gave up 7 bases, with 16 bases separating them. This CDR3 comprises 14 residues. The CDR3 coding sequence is TGTGCCAGCAGCCCCCGCGTGGGCGTGAATACGCAGTATTTT. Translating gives CASSPRVGVNTQYF.

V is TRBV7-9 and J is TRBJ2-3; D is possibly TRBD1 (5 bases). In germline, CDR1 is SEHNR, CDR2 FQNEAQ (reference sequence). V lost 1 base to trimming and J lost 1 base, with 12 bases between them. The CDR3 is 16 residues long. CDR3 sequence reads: CASSLGPLGGTDTQYF. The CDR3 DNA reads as TGTGCCAGCAGCTTAGGTCCCCTAGGGGGCACAGATACGCAGTATTTT.

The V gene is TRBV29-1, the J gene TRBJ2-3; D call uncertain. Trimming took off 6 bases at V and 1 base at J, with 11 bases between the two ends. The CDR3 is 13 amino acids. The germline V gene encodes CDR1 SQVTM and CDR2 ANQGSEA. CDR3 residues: CSVILGRTDTQYF. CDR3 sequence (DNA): TGCAGCGTAATCCTCGGACGCACAGATACGCAGTATTTT.

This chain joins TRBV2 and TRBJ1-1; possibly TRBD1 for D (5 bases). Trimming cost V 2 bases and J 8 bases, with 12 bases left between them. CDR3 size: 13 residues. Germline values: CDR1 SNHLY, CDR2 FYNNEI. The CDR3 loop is CASSEMNSGEAFF. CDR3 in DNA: TGTGCCAGCAGTGAAATGAATTCAGGGGAAGCTTTCTTT.